Detailed here is one T cell receptor (beta chain). CDR1 is SGHAT and CDR2 is FQNNGV in the germline V gene. The CDR3 is made up of 16 amino acids. V was clipped by 0 bases and J by 2 bases; unmatched bases: 7. These data are taken from a study of blood T cell repertoires in COVID-19. For the study at large: Samples of COVID-19 (acute and convalescent) were obtained from the United States, Italy and Spain. PBMCs, B-cell-depleted T cells, or T cells provided the cDNA or gDNA that made up the material.

Original handling: Amplifying reference gene primers gave estimates of nucleated cell counts. Clones were sequenced by immunoSEQ multiplex PCR, and TCRdb holds only the in-frame ones, with some missing. V, J and clone size were drawn from that table, and D and trimming were deduced from the DNA. The sample has about 250,000 clones; approximately 85% are singletons. The rearrangement uses TRBV11-2 and TRBJ2-7; 7 bases match TRBD1. The clonotype was recovered from a man in his fifties or sixties with active or convalescent COVID-19. The sample consisted of peripheral blood. CDR3 sequence: CASSLDNQQGTYEQYF. The CDR3 DNA is TGTGCCAGCAGCTTAGATAACCAACAGGGGACCTACGAGCAGTACTTC. The variable domain in full, with the rest retrieved from reference TRBV11-2 and TRBJ2-7, is EAGVAQSPRYKIIEKRQSVAFWCNPISGHATLYWYQQILGQGPKLLIQFQNNGVVDDSQLPKDRFSAERLKGVDSTLKIQPAKLEDSAVYLCASSLDNQQGTYEQYFGPGTRLTVT.